The 15 T cell receptor beta chains given below trace back to one sample, sequenced in a study of EBV T-cell therapy then PD-1 blockade in nasopharyngeal carcinoma. Treatment reported: AdE1-LMPpoly-expanded autologous EBV-specific T-cell therapy followed by anti-PD-1 nivolumab. The table came from immunoSEQ multiplex PCR; TCRdb's copy has only in-frame clones and leaves some out. The data contain 20,000 to 25,000 clones, over 75% of them singletons. No antigen has been identified for these receptors. This specimen was CD8+ T cells from blood, taken between days 55 and 70 from a patient whose treatment included autologous EBV-specific T cells and nivolumab. These receptors originate from a man aged 40-49 years with nasopharyngeal carcinoma.

The rearrangement joins TRBV4-3 to TRBJ2-4; 14 positions match TRBD2. The CDR3 is 17 residues long. J lost 8 bases, V lost 1 base, and 7 bases had no gene match. Germline V lookup: CDR1 LGHNA, CDR2 YSLEER. CDR3 sequence: CASSQATSGGVWDIQYF. DNA for the CDR3: TGCGCCAGCAGCCAAGCGACTAGCGGGGGGGTTTGGGACATTCAGTACTTC.

J is TRBJ2-6 and V is TRBV2; perhaps TRBD1 as D (6 bases). The CDR3 has 15 amino acids. In germline, CDR1 is SNHLY, CDR2 FYNNEI. Trimming removed 6 bases from V and 0 bases from J, with 9 bases in between. The CDR3 protein is CASSHRDSGANVLTF. CDR3 bases: TGTGCCAGCAGCCACAGGGACTCTGGGGCCAACGTCCTGACTTTC.

The rearrangement links TRBV7-9 to TRBJ1-2; D is perhaps TRBD1 (5 bases). Looked up from germline, CDR1 is SEHNR and CDR2 is FQNEAQ (reference sequence). This CDR3 is 13 amino acids long. Trimming took 4 bases from V and 5 from J, leaving 11 bases between them. This CDR3 reads CASSSGWRYGYTF. The CDR3 DNA reads as TGTGCCAGCAGCTCAGGGTGGAGGTATGGCTACACCTTC.

The gene calls are TRBV29-1 and TRBJ1-1; TRBD1 matches 9 bases. After removal of 6 bases from V and 3 bases from J, the junction contained 5 bases not matched to a gene. The germline gives CDR1 SQVTM, CDR2 ANQGSEA. The CDR3 consists of 13 residues. This CDR3 reads CSVRQGEYTEAFF. CDR3 coding DNA: TGCAGCGTCCGACAGGGGGAGTACACTGAAGCTTTCTTT.

This clone was detected only once. This chain's CDR3 is CASSSRGWVGETQYF. The CDR3 DNA is TGTGCCAGCAGCTCCCGAGGGTGGGTAGGGGAGACCCAGTACTTC. This chain links TRBV7-2 with TRBJ2-5, with TRBD2 as a possible D gene (5 bases). This CDR3 region has 15 residues. Germline V lookup: CDR1 SGHTA, CDR2 FQGNSA. V was clipped by 4 bases and J by 5 bases, with 17 bases between them.

The chain joins TRBV19 to TRBJ2-7; D is uncertain. Trimming stripped 1 base from V and 0 bases from J, with 7 bases between. Germline CDR1 reads LNHDA; CDR2 reads SQIVND (reference sequence). The CDR3 is made up of 14 amino acids. Written as DNA, the CDR3 is TGTGCCAGTAGTATAGTCAAACACTCCTACGAGCAGTACTTC. Protein sequence: CASSIVKHSYEQYF.

V usage is TRBV6-4 and J usage is TRBJ2-6, with D possibly matching TRBD2 (6 bases). The CDR3 is made up of 16 amino acids. Germline-derived CDR1 and CDR2 are MRHNA and SNTAGT. V gave up 3 bases and J gave up 2 bases, with 11 bases separating them. CDR3 DNA sequence: TGTGCCAGCAGTGAAATTGGCGGGGCTGGGGCCAACGTCCTGACTTTC. Translating gives CASSEIGGAGANVLTF.

This chain connects TRBV9 to TRBJ2-3; 10 nucleotides align to TRBD2. The CDR3 spans 15 residues. Germline-derived CDR1 and CDR2 are SGDLS and YYNGEE. With V trimmed by 4 bases and J by 3 bases, 5 bases remained unmatched. The CDR3 loop reads CASSLQRGGTDTQYF. Here the CDR3 DNA reads TGTGCCAGCAGCCTTCAGCGGGGGGGGACAGATACGCAGTATTTT.

The chain uses TRBV6-4 and TRBJ2-3, with 11 bases identical to TRBD2. From germline, CDR1 is MRHNA and CDR2 SNTAGT. The J segment lost 2 bases and the V segment lost 5 bases, leaving 3 bases of the junction unmatched. The CDR3 has 15 residues. CDR3 DNA sequence: TGTGCCAGCAGTTATAGCGGGGGGGCCACAGATACGCAGTATTTT. Translating it yields CASSYSGGATDTQYF.

CDR3 in amino acids: CASSRQGAAYEQYF. The CDR3, as DNA: TGTGCCAGCAGCCGACAGGGGGCAGCTTACGAGCAGTACTTC. V and J are TRBV7-9 and TRBJ2-7, with 10 bases lining up with TRBD1. J lost 4 bases, V lost 5 bases, and 5 bases had no gene match. CDR1 and CDR2 from the germline V gene are SEHNR and FQNEAQ (reference sequence). This CDR3 is 14 amino acids long. Using reference TRBV7-9 and TRBJ2-7 for the parts outside the CDR3, the full variable domain is DTGVSQNPRHKITKRGQNVTFRCDPISEHNRLYWYRQTLGQGPEFLTYFQNEAQLEKSRLLSDRFSAERPKGSFSTLEIQRTEQGDSAMYLCASSRQGAAYEQYFGPGTRLTVT.

This sequence joins TRBV6-2 or TRBV6-3 and TRBJ2-7; no clear D gene. Trimming stripped 2 bases from V and 9 bases from J, with 14 bases between. Germline V gives CDR1 MNHEY, CDR2 SVGEGT. This CDR3 has 13 residues. The CDR3 region has the DNA TGTGCCAGCAGTTACGGCGATAGGGCGTCGCAGTACTTC. This translates into CASSYGDRASQYF.

V gene TRBV28 combines with J gene TRBJ1-2; 7 positions agree with TRBD1. Germline CDR1 reads MDHEN; CDR2 reads SYDVKM. The CDR3 extends over 13 amino acids. Trimming took 4 bases from V and 2 from J; bases not matched to a gene: 1. The CDR3, as DNA: TGTGCCAGCAGTTGGGACAGCAACTATGGCTACACCTTC. This encodes CASSWDSNYGYTF.

The chain couples TRBV19 to TRBJ1-5; 8 bases are shared with TRBD1. This CDR3 contains 12 residues. V shed 5 bases and J 16 bases; nucleotides not matched to a gene: 10. From germline, CDR1 is LNHDA and CDR2 SQIVND (reference sequence). CDR3 bases: TGTGCCAGTAGTGTCGGGACAGGCGGCTCCCATTTT. Protein sequence: CASSVGTGGSHF.

The V and J genes are TRBV11-3 and TRBJ1-2; D might be TRBD1 (6 bases). Germline values: CDR1 SGHNT, CDR2 YENEEA. The CDR3 sequence is 15 residues long. The ends were cut back, 3 bases at V and 5 bases at J, with 16 bases in the middle. This chain's CDR3 is CASSLSRGAGYGYTF. As DNA, the CDR3 is TGTGCCAGCAGCTTGAGCAGGGGCGCAGGGTATGGCTACACCTTC.

The chain has TRBV7-8 and TRBJ1-1; perhaps TRBD1 as D (6 bases). V lost 1 base, J lost 4 bases, and 10 bases lay in between. Germline V CDR1 and CDR2: SGHVS, FQNEAQ. This CDR3 region has 14 residues. The CDR3 reads CASSLGGRVTEAFF. The CDR3 nucleotides read TGTGCCAGCAGCTTAGGGGGGCGGGTCACTGAAGCTTTCTTT.